This TCR beta chain derives from a study of T cell responses to AZD1222 COVID-19 vaccine. Study-wide findings and caveats: Donors were mostly white British, more females; clonal diversity possibly underestimated. Spike-specific TCR depth and breadth grew after two AZD1222 doses.

Germline CDR1 reads SGHVS; CDR2 reads FNYEAQ. V was pared by 5 bases and J by 0 bases, with 11 bases of the junction left unmatched. The CDR3 has 17 residues. About this clone itself: Its antigen remains unidentified.

Profiled with immunoSEQ multiplex PCR; TCRdb holds only in-frame clones, not every one. This table holds more than 80,000 clones, approximately 86% found once. The sequencing used peripheral blood, collected on day 0 of MenACWY control vaccination. The J gene is TRBJ2-5, the V gene TRBV7-6; 8 positions match TRBD2. This clonotype was obtained from an adult in good health. This chain's CDR3 is CASSLGTSPQYQETQYF. The CDR3 DNA reads as TGTGCCAGCAGCCTGGGGACTAGTCCTCAGTACCAAGAGACCCAGTACTTC.